The 8 T cell receptor beta chains below come from one sample, sequenced in a study of regulatory T cells in long-lasting Graves disease. Time point given: newly diagnosed GD, antithyroid drugs for less than 3 months. Preparation of the TCR library used RNA extracted from PBMCs. Arm-PCR of CDR3 regions and iRepertoire HTBI primers were used to build TCR beta libraries. One entry per CDR3 protein, called by TCRdb with MiXCR from the multiplex PCR reads. The data hold about 520,000 distinct CDR3 sequences, with about 12% observed a single time. This same sample was also taken into another study, of T cells in Graves' hyperthyroidism and ophthalmopathy.

The material was peripheral blood mononuclear cells (PBMCs), obtained at new diagnosis, from a patient treated with antithyroid drugs. The receptor set was obtained from a woman aged 25 to 39 with Graves disease.

This clonotype was picked up a small number of times. The gene calls are TRBV19 and TRBJ2-1; D is unresolved. CDR1 is LNHDA and CDR2 is SQIVND in the germline V gene (reference sequence). V lost 1 base to trimming and J lost 8 bases, with 15 bases between them. The CDR3 totals 15 residues. CDR3 nucleotides: TGTGCCAGTAGTATAGTCGGGCCGGTAATATATGAGCAGTTCTTC. It translates to CASSIVGPVIYEQFF.

This clonotype was observed a few times. The chain combines TRBV20-1 with TRBJ2-7, with a tentative D call TRBD2 (6 bases). The CDR3 extends over 14 amino acids. Germline V gives CDR1 DFQATT, CDR2 SNEGSKA (reference sequence). Trimming took 6 bases from V and 0 from J, leaving 15 bases between them. Here the CDR3 reads CSASPGVSSYEQYF. The DNA of the CDR3 is TGCAGTGCCAGTCCGGGGGTGAGCTCCTACGAGCAGTACTTC.

This clonotype was recorded at least ten times. The chain joins TRBV29-1 to TRBJ2-7; maybe TRBD1 (6 bases). The CDR3 loop spans 12 amino acids. Trimming cost V 5 bases and J 4 bases, with 12 bases left between them. CDR1 is SQVTM, CDR2 ANQGSEA, per germline. Here the CDR3 reads CSVRGHPYEQYF. CDR3 sequence (DNA): TGCAGCGTTCGGGGACACCCTTACGAGCAGTACTTC.

The rearrangement joins TRBV3-1 to TRBJ2-7; D may be TRBD1 or TRBD2 (5 bases each). V lost 4 bases and J 3 bases, leaving 16 bases between the germline ends. Germline V lookup: CDR1 LGHDT, CDR2 YNNKEL (reference sequence). There are 15 residues in the CDR3. The CDR3 DNA follows: TGTGCCAGCAGCCTGGGACGGACCAGAATCTACGAGCAGTACTTC. Protein product: CASSLGRTRIYEQYF.

The sample holds many counts of this clonotype. The rearrangement uses TRBV7-2 and TRBJ2-2; D gene unclear. This CDR3 comprises 15 residues. Germline V gene sequence: CDR1 SGHTA, CDR2 FQGNSA. The V end lost 5 bases, the J end lost 0 bases, and 10 bases lay between the germline ends. The CDR3 coding sequence is TGTGCCAGCAGCGCACGGCTAGCGAACACCGGGGAGCTGTTTTTT. Its translation is CASSARLANTGELFF. Looking up the rest from reference TRBV7-2 and TRBJ2-2 gives the full variable domain: GAGVSQSPSNKVTEKGKDVELRCDPISGHTALYWYRQSLGQGLEFLIYFQGNSAPDKSGLPSDRFSAERTGGSVSTLTIQRTQQEDSAVYLCASSARLANTGELFFGEGSRLTVL.

There are a few counts of this clonotype. The chain links TRBV5-6 to TRBJ2-1; D uncertain. Between the trimmed V and J ends, which lost 1 base and 4 bases, there was a span of 9 bases. From germline, CDR1 is SGHDT and CDR2 YYEEEE. The CDR3 consists of 14 residues. The CDR3 loop is CASSLLAFYNEQFF. The CDR3 DNA reads as TGTGCCAGCAGCTTGTTGGCATTTTACAATGAGCAGTTCTTC.

The chain recombines TRBV6-2 or TRBV6-3 with TRBJ1-5, with D tentatively TRBD1 (5 bases). The germline gives CDR1 MNHEY, CDR2 SVGEGT. The CDR3 sequence is 14 residues long. V lost 5 bases to trimming and J lost 1 base, with 9 bases between them. The chain's CDR3 is CASSGRDSNQPQHF. CDR3 coding DNA: TGTGCCAGCAGTGGGCGGGACAGCAATCAGCCCCAGCATTTT.

This clonotype occurred many times. The gene calls are TRBV30 and TRBJ2-7, with D possibly matching TRBD1 (5 bases). Germline V CDR1 and CDR2: GTSNPN, SVGIG (reference sequence). V was shortened by 4 bases and J by 1 base, with 14 bases between the two germline ends. The CDR3 runs 14 residues. CDR3 residues: CAWNPTVNSYEQYF. The CDR3 DNA sequence: TGTGCCTGGAACCCGACAGTAAATTCCTACGAGCAGTACTTC.